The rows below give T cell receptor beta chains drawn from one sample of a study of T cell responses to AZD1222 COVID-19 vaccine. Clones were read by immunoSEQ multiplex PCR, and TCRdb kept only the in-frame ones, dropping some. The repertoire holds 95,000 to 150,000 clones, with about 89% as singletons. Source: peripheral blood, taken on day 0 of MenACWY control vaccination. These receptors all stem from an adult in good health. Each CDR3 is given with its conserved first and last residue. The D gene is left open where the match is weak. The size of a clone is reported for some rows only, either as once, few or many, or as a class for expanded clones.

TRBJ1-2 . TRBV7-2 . CASSSLLGQRNYGYTF TGTGCCAGCAGCTCACTCCTAGGACAGAGAAACTATGGCTACACCTTC
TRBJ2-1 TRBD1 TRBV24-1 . CATSAQGQGSGEQFF TGTGCCACCAGTGCTCAGGGACAGGGGTCTGGTGAGCAGTTCTTC
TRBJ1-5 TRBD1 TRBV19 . CASSIGQGDQPQHF TGTGCCAGTAGTATAGGACAGGGAGATCAGCCCCAGCATTTT
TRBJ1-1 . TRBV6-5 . CASKVGSNTEAFF TGTGCCAGCAAGGTAGGGTCGAACACTGAAGCTTTCTTT
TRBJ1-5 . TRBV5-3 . CARSLEGEGGNQPQHF TGTGCCAGAAGCTTGGAGGGGGAAGGGGGCAATCAGCCCCAGCATTTT
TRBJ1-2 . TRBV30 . CAWSVSSPGSSLF TGTGCCTGGAGTGTGTCCAGCCCTGGCAGTAGTCTATTC
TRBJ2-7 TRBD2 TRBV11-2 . CASSLGPGSGRPEYEQYF TGTGCCAGCAGCTTAGGGCCTGGGAGCGGGAGGCCAGAGTACGAGCAGTACTTC
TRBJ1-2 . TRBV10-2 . CASSERLQGYTF TGCGCCAGCAGTGAACGGCTGCAGGGCTACACCTTC
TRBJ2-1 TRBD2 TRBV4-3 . CASSQGTSGYNEQFF TGCGCCAGCAGCCAAGGCACTAGCGGCTACAATGAGCAGTTCTTC
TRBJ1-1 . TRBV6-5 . CASRPQKNTEAFF TGTGCCAGCAGACCACAGAAGAACACTGAAGCTTTCTTT
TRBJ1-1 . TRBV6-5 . CASREGYSMNTEAFF TGTGCCAGCAGGGAGGGATACTCCATGAACACTGAAGCTTTCTTT
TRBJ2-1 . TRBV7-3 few CASSHLANLNEQFF TGTGCCAGCAGCCACCTAGCCAATCTGAATGAGCAGTTCTTC
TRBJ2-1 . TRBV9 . CASSRGEYNEQFF TGTGCCAGCAGCCGAGGAGAGTACAATGAGCAGTTCTTC
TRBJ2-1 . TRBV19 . CASSYRVNEQFF TGTGCCAGTAGCTACAGGGTTAATGAGCAGTTCTTC
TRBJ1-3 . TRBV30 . CAWSALRGSGNTIYF TGTGCCTGGAGTGCCCTGAGGGGCAGTGGAAACACCATATATTTT
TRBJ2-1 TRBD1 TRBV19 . CASSTRRTGRDEQFF TGTGCCAGTAGTACTAGGAGGACAGGGCGCGATGAGCAGTTCTTC
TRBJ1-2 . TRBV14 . CASSQDYRAGGYTF TGTGCCAGCAGCCAAGATTACAGGGCGGGCGGCTACACCTTC
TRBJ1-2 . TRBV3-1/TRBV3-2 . CASSQVGGYGYTF TGTGCCAGCAGCCAAGTGGGGGGCTATGGCTACACCTTC
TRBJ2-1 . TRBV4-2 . CASSQGERSGGFNEQFF TGTGCCAGCAGCCAAGGGGAAAGGTCCGGGGGTTTCAATGAGCAGTTCTTC
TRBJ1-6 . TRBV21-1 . CASRKQGGDSPLHF TGTGCCAGCAGAAAACAGGGAGGCGATTCACCCCTCCACTTT
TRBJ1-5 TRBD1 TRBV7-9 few CASSLGTVLEPQHF TGTGCCAGCAGCTTGGGGACAGTCTTGGAGCCCCAGCATTTT
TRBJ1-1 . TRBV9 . CASSEEGGWHTEAFF TGTGCCAGCAGCGAGGAGGGAGGCTGGCACACTGAAGCTTTCTTT
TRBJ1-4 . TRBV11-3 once CASSPGLGSANEKLFF TGTGCCAGCAGCCCCGGGCTGGGGTCAGCAAATGAAAAACTGTTTTTT
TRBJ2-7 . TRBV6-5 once CASSYSSSLYEQYF TGTGCCAGCAGTTACTCGTCTTCCCTCTACGAGCAGTACTTC
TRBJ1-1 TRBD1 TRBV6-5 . CASSRGQGNTEAFF TGTGCCAGCAGCAGGGGACAGGGGAACACTGAAGCTTTCTTT
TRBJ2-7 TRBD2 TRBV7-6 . CASSLQPTTSGSIYEQYF TGTGCCAGCAGCCTCCAACCAACCACTAGCGGGAGTATCTACGAGCAGTACTTC
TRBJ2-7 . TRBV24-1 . CATSDSGGHYEQYF TGTGCCACCAGTGATTCCGGCGGGCACTACGAGCAGTACTTC
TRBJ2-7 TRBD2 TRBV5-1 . CASSSGGGYEQYF TGCGCCAGCAGCTCCGGGGGGGGCTACGAGCAGTACTTC